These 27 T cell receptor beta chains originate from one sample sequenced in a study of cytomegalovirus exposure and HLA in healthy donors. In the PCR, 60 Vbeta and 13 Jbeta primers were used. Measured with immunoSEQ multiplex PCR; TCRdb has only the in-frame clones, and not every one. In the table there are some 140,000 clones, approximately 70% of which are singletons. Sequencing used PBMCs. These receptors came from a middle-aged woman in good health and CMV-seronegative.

CDR3 bases: TGTGCCAGCAGCCCGGACAGAGATCAGCCCCAGCATTTT. This codes for CASSPDRDQPQHF. The V gene is TRBV7-9, the J gene TRBJ1-5; perhaps TRBD1 as D (6 bases). The germline CDR1 and CDR2 sequences are SEHNR and FQNEAQ (reference sequence). Between the trimmed V and J ends, which lost 5 bases and 5 bases, there was a span of 10 bases. The CDR3 is 13 amino acids.

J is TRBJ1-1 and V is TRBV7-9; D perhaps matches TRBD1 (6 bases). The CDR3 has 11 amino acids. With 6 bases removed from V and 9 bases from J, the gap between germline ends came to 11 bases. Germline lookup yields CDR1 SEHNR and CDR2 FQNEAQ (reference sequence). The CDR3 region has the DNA TGTGCCAGCAGTTACGGACAGAAAGCTTTCTTT. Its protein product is CASSYGQKAFF.

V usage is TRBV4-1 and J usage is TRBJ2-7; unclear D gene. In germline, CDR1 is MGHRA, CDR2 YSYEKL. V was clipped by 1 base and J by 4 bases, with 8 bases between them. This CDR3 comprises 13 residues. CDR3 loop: CASSQGFGYEQYF. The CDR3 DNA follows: TGCGCCAGCAGCCAAGGATTCGGGTACGAGCAGTACTTC.

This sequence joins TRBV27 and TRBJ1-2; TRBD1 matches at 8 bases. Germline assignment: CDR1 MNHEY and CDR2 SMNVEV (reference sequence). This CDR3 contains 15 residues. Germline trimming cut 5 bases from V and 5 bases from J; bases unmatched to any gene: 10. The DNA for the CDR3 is TGTGCCAGCAGTAAGAGGACAGGGAGTCGGTATGGCTACACCTTC. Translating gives CASSKRTGSRYGYTF.

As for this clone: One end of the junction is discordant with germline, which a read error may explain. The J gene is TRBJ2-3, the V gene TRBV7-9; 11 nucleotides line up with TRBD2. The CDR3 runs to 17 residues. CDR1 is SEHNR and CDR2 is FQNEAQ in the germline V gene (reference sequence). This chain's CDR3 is CSSSFPLSGGARDTQYF. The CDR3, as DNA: TGTTCCAGCAGCTTCCCCCTTAGCGGGGGGGCAAGAGATACGCAGTATTTT. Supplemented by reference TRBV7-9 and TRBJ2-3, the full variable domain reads DTGVSQNPRHKITKRGQNVTFRCDPISEHNRLYWYRQTLGQGPEFLTYFQNEAQLEKSRLLSDRFSAERPKGSFSTLEIQRTEQGDSAMYLCSSSFPLSGGARDTQYFGPGTRLTVL.

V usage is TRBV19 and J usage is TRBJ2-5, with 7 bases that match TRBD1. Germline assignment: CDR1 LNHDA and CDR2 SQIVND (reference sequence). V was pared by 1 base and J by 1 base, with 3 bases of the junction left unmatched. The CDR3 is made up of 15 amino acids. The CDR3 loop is CASSIARTGQETQYF. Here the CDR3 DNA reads TGTGCCAGTAGTATAGCCCGGACAGGCCAAGAGACCCAGTACTTC.

CDR3 DNA sequence: TGTGCCAGCAGCTCGACAGGGGCCTCCTACGAGCAGTACGTC. Its translation is CASSSTGASYEQYV. The gene calls are TRBV7-9 and TRBJ2-7, with 8 bases fitting TRBD1. Germline V lookup: CDR1 SEHNR, CDR2 FQNEAQ (reference sequence). V dropped 4 bases and J dropped 0; count of bases not matched to a gene: 2. The CDR3 covers 14 residues.

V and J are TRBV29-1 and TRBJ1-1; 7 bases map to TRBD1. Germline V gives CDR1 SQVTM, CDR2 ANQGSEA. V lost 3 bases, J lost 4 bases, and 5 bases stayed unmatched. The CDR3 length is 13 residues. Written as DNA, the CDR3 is TGCAGCGTTGATCAGGGGGGAACCACTGAAGCTTTCTTT. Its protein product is CSVDQGGTTEAFF.

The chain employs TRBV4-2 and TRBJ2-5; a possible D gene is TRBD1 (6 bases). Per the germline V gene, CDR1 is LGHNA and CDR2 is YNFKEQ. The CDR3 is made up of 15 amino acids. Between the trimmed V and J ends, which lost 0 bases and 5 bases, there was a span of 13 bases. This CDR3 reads CASSQEDRRGETQYF. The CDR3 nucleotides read TGTGCCAGCAGCCAAGAGGACAGAAGAGGGGAGACCCAGTACTTC.

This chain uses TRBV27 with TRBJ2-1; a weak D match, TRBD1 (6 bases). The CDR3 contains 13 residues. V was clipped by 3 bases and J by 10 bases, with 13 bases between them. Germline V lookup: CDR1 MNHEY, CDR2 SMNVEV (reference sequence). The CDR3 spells CASSFGQSGEQFF. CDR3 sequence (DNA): TGTGCCAGCAGTTTTGGACAGTCAGGGGAGCAGTTCTTC.

The CDR3 protein is CASSPPLVVSTEAFF. CDR3 nucleotides: TGTGCCAGCTCTCCCCCCCTAGTGGTGAGCACTGAAGCTTTCTTT. V is TRBV18 and J is TRBJ1-1, with D unresolved. V lost 6 bases, J lost 4 bases, and 18 bases lay in between. Germline CDR1 and CDR2: KGHSH and LQKENI. The CDR3 covers 15 residues. The variable domain in full, with the rest retrieved from reference TRBV18 and TRBJ1-1, is NAGVMQNPRHLVRRRGQEARLRCSPMKGHSHVYWYRQLPEEGLKFMVYLQKENIIDESGMPKERFSAEFPKEGPSILRIQQVVRGDSAAYFCASSPPLVVSTEAFFGQGTRLTVV.

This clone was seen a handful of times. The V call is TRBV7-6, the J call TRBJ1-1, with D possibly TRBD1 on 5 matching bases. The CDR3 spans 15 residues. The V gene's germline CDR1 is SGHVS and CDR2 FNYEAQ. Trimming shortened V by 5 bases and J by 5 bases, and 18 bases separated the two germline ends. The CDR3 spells CASSRIPQGTTEAFF. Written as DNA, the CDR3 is TGTGCCAGCAGCCGTATCCCCCAGGGTACGACTGAAGCTTTCTTT.

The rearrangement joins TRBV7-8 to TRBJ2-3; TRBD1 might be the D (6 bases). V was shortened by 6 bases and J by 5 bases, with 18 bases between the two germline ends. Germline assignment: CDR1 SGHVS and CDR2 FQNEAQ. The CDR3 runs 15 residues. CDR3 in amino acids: CASRYGIQGGDTQYF. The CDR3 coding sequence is TGTGCCAGCAGATATGGGATCCAAGGGGGAGATACGCAGTATTTT.

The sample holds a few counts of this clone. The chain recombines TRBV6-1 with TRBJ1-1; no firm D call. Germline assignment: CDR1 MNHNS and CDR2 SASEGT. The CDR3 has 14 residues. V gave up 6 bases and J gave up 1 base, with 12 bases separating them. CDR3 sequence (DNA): TGTGCCAGCAGCCCTAGTACCGCGAACACTGAAGCTTTCTTT. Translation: CASSPSTANTEAFF.

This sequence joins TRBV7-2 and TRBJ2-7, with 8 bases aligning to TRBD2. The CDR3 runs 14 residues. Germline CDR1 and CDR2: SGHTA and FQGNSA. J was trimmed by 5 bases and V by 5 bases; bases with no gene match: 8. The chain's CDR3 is CASSTGTRIDEQYV. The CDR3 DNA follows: TGTGCCAGCAGCACCGGGACTAGGATAGACGAGCAGTACGTC.

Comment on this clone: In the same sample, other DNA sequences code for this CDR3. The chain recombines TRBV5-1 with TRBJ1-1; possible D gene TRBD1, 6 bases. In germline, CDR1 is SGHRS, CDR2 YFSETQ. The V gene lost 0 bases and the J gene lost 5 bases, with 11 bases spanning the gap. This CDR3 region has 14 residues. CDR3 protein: CASSLAGAETEAFF. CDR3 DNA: TGCGCCAGCAGCTTGGCAGGGGCGGAGACTGAAGCTTTCTTT.

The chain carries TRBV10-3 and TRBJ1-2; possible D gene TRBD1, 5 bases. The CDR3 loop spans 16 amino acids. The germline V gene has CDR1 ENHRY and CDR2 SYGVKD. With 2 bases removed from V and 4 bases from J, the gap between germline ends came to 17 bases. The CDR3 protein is CAISEPETGFGYGYTF. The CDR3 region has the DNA TGTGCCATCAGTGAGCCAGAAACAGGTTTCGGCTATGGCTACACCTTC.

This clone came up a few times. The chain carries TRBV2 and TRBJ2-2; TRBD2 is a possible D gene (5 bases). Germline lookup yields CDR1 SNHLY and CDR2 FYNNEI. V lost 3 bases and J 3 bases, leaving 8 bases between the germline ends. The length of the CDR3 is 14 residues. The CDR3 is CASSDEGYTGELFF. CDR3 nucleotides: TGTGCCAGCAGTGACGAGGGATACACCGGGGAGCTGTTTTTT.

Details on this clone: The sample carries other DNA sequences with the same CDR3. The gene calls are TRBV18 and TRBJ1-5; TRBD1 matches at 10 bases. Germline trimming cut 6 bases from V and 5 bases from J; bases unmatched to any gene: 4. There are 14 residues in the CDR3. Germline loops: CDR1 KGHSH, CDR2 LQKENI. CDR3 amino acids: CASSRQGADQPQHF. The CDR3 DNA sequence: TGTGCCAGCTCGCGACAGGGGGCAGATCAGCCCCAGCATTTT.

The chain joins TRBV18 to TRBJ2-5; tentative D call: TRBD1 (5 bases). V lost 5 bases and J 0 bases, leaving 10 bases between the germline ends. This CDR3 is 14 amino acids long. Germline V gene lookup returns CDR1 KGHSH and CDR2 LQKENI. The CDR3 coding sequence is TGTGCCAGCTCAACTACAGGACACCAAGAGACCCAGTACTTC. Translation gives CASSTTGHQETQYF. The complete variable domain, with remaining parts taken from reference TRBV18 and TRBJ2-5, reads NAGVMQNPRHLVRRRGQEARLRCSPMKGHSHVYWYRQLPEEGLKFMVYLQKENIIDESGMPKERFSAEFPKEGPSILRIQQVVRGDSAAYFCASSTTGHQETQYFGPGTRLLVL.

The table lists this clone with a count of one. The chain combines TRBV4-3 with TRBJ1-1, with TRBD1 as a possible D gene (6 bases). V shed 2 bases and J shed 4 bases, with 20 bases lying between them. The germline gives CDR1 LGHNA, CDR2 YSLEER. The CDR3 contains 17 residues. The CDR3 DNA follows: TGCGCCAGCAGCCAACCTGAGTTAGGGCAGGGGACCACTGAAGCTTTCTTT. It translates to CASSQPELGQGTTEAFF.

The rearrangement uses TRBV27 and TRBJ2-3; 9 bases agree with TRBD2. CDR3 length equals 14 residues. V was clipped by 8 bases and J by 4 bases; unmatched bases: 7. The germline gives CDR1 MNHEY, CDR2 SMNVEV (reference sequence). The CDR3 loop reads CASSGLANSDTQYF. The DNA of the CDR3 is TGTGCCAGCTCCGGACTAGCGAACTCAGATACGCAGTATTTT.

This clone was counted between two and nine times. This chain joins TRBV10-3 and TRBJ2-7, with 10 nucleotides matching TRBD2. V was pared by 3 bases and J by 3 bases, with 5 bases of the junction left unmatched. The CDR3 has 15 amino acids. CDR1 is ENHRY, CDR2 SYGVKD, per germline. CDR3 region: CAISDPSGGDYEQYF. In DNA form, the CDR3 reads TGTGCCATCAGTGATCCTAGCGGGGGCGACTACGAGCAGTACTTC.

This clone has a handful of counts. The CDR3 DNA reads TGTGCCAGCAGTACAGGGACGAACCACGAGCAGTACTTC. Its protein product is CASSTGTNHEQYF. The rearrangement uses TRBV2 and TRBJ2-7; D may be TRBD1 (6 bases). With 5 bases removed from V and 5 bases from J, the gap between germline ends came to 13 bases. There are 13 residues in the CDR3. Germline V gene lookup returns CDR1 SNHLY and CDR2 FYNNEI. The variable domain in full, completed from reference TRBV2 and TRBJ2-7, reads EPEVTQTPSHQVTQMGQEVILRCVPISNHLYFYWYRQILGQKVEFLVSFYNNEISEKSEIFDDQFSVERPDGSNFTLKIRSTKLEDSAMYFCASSTGTNHEQYFGPGTRLTVT.

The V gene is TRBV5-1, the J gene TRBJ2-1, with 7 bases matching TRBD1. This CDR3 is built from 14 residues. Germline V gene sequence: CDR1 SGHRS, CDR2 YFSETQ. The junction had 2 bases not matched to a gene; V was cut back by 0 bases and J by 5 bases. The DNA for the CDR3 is TGCGCCAGCAGCTTGGCAGGGGGTCACAATGAGCAGTTCTTC. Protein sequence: CASSLAGGHNEQFF.

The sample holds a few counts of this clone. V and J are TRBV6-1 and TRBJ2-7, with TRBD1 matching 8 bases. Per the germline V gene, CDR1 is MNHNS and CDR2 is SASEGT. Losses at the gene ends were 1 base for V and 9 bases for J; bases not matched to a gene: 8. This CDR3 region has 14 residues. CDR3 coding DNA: TGTGCCAGCAGTGAAGACCGGACAGGGTCGGGGCAGTACTTC. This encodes CASSEDRTGSGQYF.

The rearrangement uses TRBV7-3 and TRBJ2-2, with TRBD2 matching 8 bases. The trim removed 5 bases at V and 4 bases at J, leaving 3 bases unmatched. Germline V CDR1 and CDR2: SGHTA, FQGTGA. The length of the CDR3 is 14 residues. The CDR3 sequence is CASSPGGGTGELFF. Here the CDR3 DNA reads TGTGCCAGCAGCCCCGGGGGGGGCACCGGGGAGCTGTTTTTT.